A selection of T cell receptor beta chains follows, all from one sample in a study of shared T cell receptors in the human thymus. Sequencing was performed with immunoSEQ multiplex PCR; in TCRdb, only in-frame clones are kept and a portion is missing. The data contain 720,000 or so clones, 70% to 90% of them seen just once; the ten biggest clones take up about 0.0098%. The data were also submitted as part of a second study, on human thymus T cells.

Sequencing used thymocytes. These receptors were collected from a girl under two years old with a congenital heart defect. Each CDR3 is given with its conserved first and last residue. Fields, in order: J gene, V gene, CDR3 protein.

J: TRBJ1-6
V: TRBV4-1
CDR3: CASSQEGQGSILPKPSPLHF

J: TRBJ1-1
V: TRBV7-9
CDR3: CASSPYGQGVGKEREAFF

J: TRBJ1-1
V: TRBV27
CDR3: CASSHRRDSLNTEAFF

J: TRBJ1-1
V: TRBV5-1
CDR3: CASSLEWQNTEAFF

J: TRBJ1-2
V: TRBV5-1
CDR3: CASSLAVAGYGYTF

J: TRBJ2-2
V: TRBV5-1
CDR3: CASSSPGGAGELFF

J: TRBJ1-2
V: TRBV5-1
CDR3: CASSPPGVWDGYTF

J: TRBJ2-3
V: TRBV4-1
CDR3: CASSQDALAATDTQYF

J: TRBJ2-7
V: TRBV5-6
CDR3: CASSWREAHLLYEQYF

J: TRBJ1-2
V: TRBV6-5
CDR3: CASSLHGGVNGYTF

J: TRBJ2-1
V: TRBV9
CDR3: CASHDPGQGIHEQFF

J: TRBJ1-6
V: TRBV5-1
CDR3: CASSTGTGEGSPLHF

J: TRBJ2-7
V: TRBV5-1
CDR3: CASSLAGQGRFHEQYF

J: TRBJ1-4
V: TRBV5-6
CDR3: CASSFLVQGGEKLFF

J: TRBJ2-7
V: TRBV27
CDR3: CASSLFGGALYPSKGKQYF

J: TRBJ1-1
V: TRBV14
CDR3: CASSYRTGENTEAFF

J: TRBJ1-1
V: TRBV4-3
CDR3: CASSLDENGTEAFF

J: TRBJ2-2
V: TRBV11-2
CDR3: CASSQGGNTGELFF

J: TRBJ2-7
V: TRBV5-6
CDR3: CASSFAAAGAYEQYF

J: TRBJ2-7
V: TRBV5-1
CDR3: CASSQRVPLGYEQYF